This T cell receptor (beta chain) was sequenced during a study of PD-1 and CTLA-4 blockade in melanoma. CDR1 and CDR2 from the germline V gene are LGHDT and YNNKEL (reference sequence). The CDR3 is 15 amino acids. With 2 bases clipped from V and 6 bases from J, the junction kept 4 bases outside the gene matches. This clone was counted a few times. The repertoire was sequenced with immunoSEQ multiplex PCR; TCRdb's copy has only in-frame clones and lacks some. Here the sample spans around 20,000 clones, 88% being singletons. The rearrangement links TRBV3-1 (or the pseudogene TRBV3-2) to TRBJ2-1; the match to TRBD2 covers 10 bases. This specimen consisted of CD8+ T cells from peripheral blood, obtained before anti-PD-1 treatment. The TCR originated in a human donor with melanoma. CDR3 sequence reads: CASSQLAGAPNEQFF. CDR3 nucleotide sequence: TGTGCCAGCAGCCAACTAGCGGGGGCCCCCAATGAGCAGTTCTTC.